The 28 T cell receptor beta chains presented below share a single source sample, sequenced in a study of shared clonotypes between healthy human individuals. The repertoire was sequenced with immunoSEQ multiplex PCR; TCRdb's copy has only in-frame clones and lacks some. The sample yields 1,100,000 or so clones, 75% to 85% seen once. Sequencing input: memory CD4+ T cells from PBMCs. As to subset: CD45RA-negative fraction. Receptors originate from a man aged 18 to 30 in good health. Some clones in this sample may be carry-over from other donors' samples.

As to this clone: Other DNA sequences in this specimen translate into the identical CDR3. The chain carries TRBV2 and TRBJ1-5, with a tentative D call TRBD1 (5 bases). In germline, CDR1 is SNHLY, CDR2 FYNNEI. This CDR3 contains 13 residues. V shed 7 bases and J shed 1 base, with 8 bases lying between them. CDR3 loop: CASIRDSNQPQHF. Here the CDR3 DNA reads TGTGCCAGCATACGGGACAGCAATCAGCCCCAGCATTTT.

This clone has a handful of counts. The rearrangement joins TRBV27 to TRBJ2-5; no definite D call. Per the germline V gene, CDR1 is MNHEY and CDR2 is SMNVEV (reference sequence). The CDR3 loop spans 13 amino acids. Deletions cut 2 bases from V and 4 bases from J, with 8 bases between. The CDR3 DNA sequence: TGTGCCAGCAGTTTAAATCTCGGAGAGACCCAGTACTTC. Translated: CASSLNLGETQYF.

V usage is TRBV9 and J usage is TRBJ2-4, with 9 bases matching TRBD2. CDR3 length: 14 residues. From germline, CDR1 is SGDLS and CDR2 YYNGEE. The V segment lost 3 bases and the J segment 12 bases; nucleotides outside the gene matches: 10. The CDR3, as DNA: TGTGCCAGCAGCGCCATAGCGGGAGAAGAAAATCAGTACTTC. Protein product: CASSAIAGEENQYF.

V usage is TRBV7-6 and J usage is TRBJ2-1; 12 bases match TRBD2. Germline trimming cut 5 bases from V and 9 bases from J; bases unmatched to any gene: 11. The CDR3 is 16 residues long. In germline, CDR1 is SGHVS, CDR2 FNYEAQ. As DNA, the CDR3 is TGTGCCAGCAGCGAGACTAGCGGGAGCTCTACTGGTGAGCAGTTCTTC. This encodes CASSETSGSSTGEQFF.

The V call is TRBV9, the J call TRBJ2-7, with a weak D call TRBD2 (6 bases). The CDR3 totals 13 residues. CDR1 is SGDLS, CDR2 YYNGEE, per germline. V was cut by 4 bases and J by 6 bases, with 14 bases left in between. CDR3 DNA: TGTGCCAGCAGCCTTACCCACGGGGGCGAGCAGTACTTC. It is translated as CASSLTHGGEQYF. Full variable domain (missing parts from reference TRBV9 and TRBJ2-7): DSGVTQTPKHLITATGQRVTLRCSPRSGDLSVYWYQQSLDQGLQFLIQYYNGEERAKGNILERFSAQQFPDLHSELNLSSLELGDSALYFCASSLTHGGEQYFGPGTRLTVT.

V gene TRBV7-9 combines with J gene TRBJ1-4; TRBD1 matches 9 bases. The CDR3 has 14 residues. V was clipped by 5 bases and J by 7 bases; unmatched bases: 5. Germline V gives CDR1 SEHNR, CDR2 FQNEAQ (reference sequence). The CDR3 sequence: CASSPGQGSEKLFF. The DNA for the CDR3 is TGTGCCAGCAGCCCCGGACAGGGGTCTGAAAAACTGTTTTTT.

The chain employs TRBV7-2 and TRBJ2-5; no firm D call. CDR1 is SGHTA and CDR2 is FQGNSA in the germline V gene. This CDR3 is built from 13 residues. Trimming removed 4 bases from V and 5 bases from J, with 11 bases in between. CDR3 sequence: CASSSAFRETQYF. CDR3 nucleotide sequence: TGTGCCAGCAGCTCCGCGTTCAGGGAGACCCAGTACTTC.

The rearrangement links TRBV18 to TRBJ1-5, with D perhaps matching TRBD1 (5 bases). The CDR3 totals 14 residues. V was trimmed by 6 bases and J by 7 bases, leaving 16 bases between them. From germline, CDR1 is KGHSH and CDR2 LQKENI. CDR3 residues: CASSPQGLGQPQHF. CDR3 nucleotide sequence: TGTGCCAGCTCCCCTCAGGGTCTAGGACAGCCCCAGCATTTT.

This clone has a single count. V is TRBV11-3 and J is TRBJ2-1; no clear D. V was clipped by 0 bases and J by 6 bases, with 9 bases between them. Germline V lookup: CDR1 SGHNT, CDR2 YENEEA. This CDR3 has 14 residues. CDR3 sequence reads: CASSLDLVSNEQFF. The CDR3, as DNA: TGTGCCAGCAGCTTAGATCTAGTAAGCAATGAGCAGTTCTTC. Based on the CDR3 plus reference TRBV11-3 and TRBJ2-1, the full variable domain is EAGVVQSPRYKIIEKKQPVAFWCNPISGHNTLYWYLQNLGQGPELLIRYENEEAVDDSQLPKDRFSAERLKGVDSTLKIQPAELGDSAVYLCASSLDLVSNEQFFGPGTRLTVL.

The chain couples TRBV11-3 to TRBJ2-1; unclear D gene. Germline CDR1 reads SGHNT; CDR2 reads YENEEA. The V and J ends lost 5 bases and 9 bases respectively, with 14 bases between them. This CDR3 comprises 13 residues. CDR3 in DNA: TGTGCCAGCAGCATCAGGAAGGGCGGTGAGCAGTTCTTC. Translated: CASSIRKGGEQFF.

The CDR3 sequence is CASSSLAGKLSDQPQHF. The CDR3 nucleotides read TGTGCCAGCAGTTCCCTGGCAGGGAAGTTAAGCGATCAGCCCCAGCATTTT. The chain has TRBV28 and TRBJ1-5; D may be TRBD1 (5 bases). Trimming took 4 bases from V and 5 from J, leaving 21 bases between them. CDR3 length equals 17 residues. Germline V gene sequence: CDR1 MDHEN, CDR2 SYDVKM.

The CDR3 sequence is CASSLAGAEYGYTF. Here the CDR3 DNA reads TGTGCCAGCAGCCTGGCCGGGGCGGAATATGGCTACACCTTC. The genes are TRBV5-6 and TRBJ1-2, with D perhaps TRBD1 (5 bases). Germline V gene data show CDR1 as SGHDT and CDR2 as YYEEEE. V was cut by 4 bases and J by 5 bases, with 15 bases left in between. The CDR3 has 14 residues.

The chain carries TRBV25-1 and TRBJ1-4, with TRBD1 as a possible D gene (5 bases). This CDR3 is built from 14 residues. Trimming removed 3 bases at V and 8 bases at J, with 13 bases between. The germline gives CDR1 MGHDK, CDR2 SYGVNS. CDR3 residues: CASSEGVQGEKLFF. The CDR3 region has the DNA TGTGCCAGCAGTGAGGGGGTCCAAGGGGAAAAACTGTTTTTT.

The chain recombines TRBV6-1 with TRBJ1-3; 7 nucleotides match TRBD1. V lost 6 bases, J lost 4 bases, and 6 bases stayed unmatched. Per the germline V gene, CDR1 is MNHNS and CDR2 is SASEGT. CDR3 length: 14 residues. The CDR3 protein is CASSMTGTGNTIYF. Here the CDR3 DNA reads TGTGCCAGCAGCATGACAGGGACCGGAAACACCATATATTTT.

In nucleotides, the CDR3 is TGTGCCAGCAGCCCGGGGACAGGGGGCCACCAAGAGACCCAGTACTTC. Protein product: CASSPGTGGHQETQYF. The V gene is TRBV7-9, the J gene TRBJ2-5; 12 nucleotides line up with TRBD1. J gave up 0 bases and V 5 bases, and 4 bases lay outside the gene matches. The germline V gene encodes CDR1 SEHNR and CDR2 FQNEAQ (reference sequence). The CDR3 has 16 residues.

Concerning this clone itself: Other DNA variants within this sample encode the same CDR3. The chain links TRBV30 to TRBJ2-3; D remains ambiguous. The CDR3 length is 11 residues. The germline V gene encodes CDR1 GTSNPN and CDR2 SVGIG (reference sequence). Deletions cut 3 bases from V and 3 bases from J, with 4 bases between. CDR3 loop: CAWSGTDTQYF. CDR3 nucleotides: TGTGCCTGGAGCGGAACAGATACGCAGTATTTT. Using reference TRBV30 and TRBJ2-3 for the parts outside the CDR3, the full variable domain is SQTIHQWPATLVQPVGSPLSLECTVEGTSNPNLYWYRQAAGRGLQLLFYSVGIGQISSEVPQNLSASRPQDRQFILSSKKLLLSDSGFYLCAWSGTDTQYFGPGTRLTVL.

The chain is built from TRBV6-1 and TRBJ1-2; D perhaps matches TRBD1 (6 bases). The length of the CDR3 is 14 residues. Germline CDR1 reads MNHNS; CDR2 reads SASEGT. Trimming took 0 bases from V and 8 from J, leaving 13 bases between them. Here the CDR3 reads CASSEARGGRGYTF. The CDR3 coding sequence is TGTGCCAGCAGTGAAGCGCGAGGGGGACGAGGCTACACCTTC.

The rearrangement uses TRBV7-3 and TRBJ2-5; D is possibly TRBD2 (6 bases). From germline, CDR1 is SGHTA and CDR2 FQGTGA. This CDR3 contains 17 residues. Trimming took 1 base from V and 4 from J, leaving 19 bases between them. CDR3 amino acids: CASSLMGPGTGGETQYF. The DNA for the CDR3 is TGTGCCAGCAGCTTAATGGGACCCGGGACCGGGGGAGAGACCCAGTACTTC.

The chain joins TRBV29-1 to TRBJ2-3; 8 bases fit TRBD2. CDR1 is SQVTM and CDR2 is ANQGSEA in the germline V gene. V was pared by 8 bases and J by 0 bases, with 7 bases of the junction left unmatched. The length of the CDR3 is 14 residues. This CDR3 is CSITGGGSTDTQYF. DNA of the CDR3: TGCAGCATCACCGGGGGGGGGAGCACAGATACGCAGTATTTT.

The chain recombines TRBV6-1 with TRBJ2-1; 8 positions match TRBD2. Germline trimming cut 7 bases from V and 5 bases from J; bases unmatched to any gene: 10. This CDR3 spans 15 amino acids. Per germline, CDR1 MNHNS and CDR2 SASEGT. This CDR3 reads CASKIRLASDNEQFF. The CDR3 DNA follows: TGTGCCAGCAAGATTCGACTAGCGTCGGACAATGAGCAGTTCTTC.

The V and J genes are TRBV15 and TRBJ2-1; 10 nucleotides align to TRBD2. Germline V CDR1 and CDR2: LNHNV, YYDKDF (reference sequence). The CDR3 is 14 residues long. Trimming took 7 bases from V and 9 from J; bases not matched to a gene: 9. In DNA, the CDR3 is TGTGCCACCAACCCGGGACTAGCGATAGGTGAGCAGTTCTTC. Translation: CATNPGLAIGEQFF.

This clone was found a few times. The chain has TRBV2 and TRBJ2-1; D might be TRBD2 (5 bases). Germline CDR1 and CDR2: SNHLY and FYNNEI. This CDR3 is built from 15 residues. Trimming pared 6 bases from V and 0 bases from J, leaving 12 bases between. This CDR3 is CASRVTTGSYNEQFF. CDR3 in DNA: TGTGCCAGCAGGGTGACTACCGGCTCCTACAATGAGCAGTTCTTC.

V usage is TRBV6-1 and J usage is TRBJ2-3; TRBD2 might be the D (6 bases). Trimming stripped 6 bases from V and 3 bases from J, with 16 bases between. The length of the CDR3 is 15 residues. Germline V gene data show CDR1 as MNHNS and CDR2 as SASEGT. The CDR3 reads CASSLGREVTDTQYF. In DNA, the CDR3 is TGTGCCAGCAGCCTAGGCAGGGAGGTTACAGATACGCAGTATTTT.

This clone was counted a few times. The chain is built from TRBV20-1 and TRBJ1-2; D call uncertain. Germline lookup yields CDR1 DFQATT and CDR2 SNEGSKA (reference sequence). Trimming left V 6 bases short and J 5 bases short, with 7 bases between. The CDR3 spans 10 residues. Here the CDR3 reads CSAVEYGYTF. DNA for the CDR3: TGCAGTGCGGTGGAGTATGGCTACACCTTC.

In its sample, this clone was seen many times. CDR3 DNA sequence: TGCGCCAGCAGCACTAGTGGGGCCAACGTCCTGACTTTC. Its translation: CASSTSGANVLTF. The chain links TRBV5-1 to TRBJ2-6, with D possibly TRBD2 on 5 matching bases. The germline V and J ends were trimmed by 4 bases and 3 bases, with 5 bases remaining between them. Germline V CDR1 and CDR2: SGHRS, YFSETQ. This CDR3 contains 13 residues. Full variable domain (remainder filled in from reference TRBV5-1 and TRBJ2-6): KAGVTQTPRYLIKTRGQQVTLSCSPISGHRSVSWYQQTPGQGLQFLFEYFSETQRNKGNFPGRFSGRQFSNSRSEMNVSTLELGDSALYLCASSTSGANVLTFGAGSRLTVL.

This chain uses TRBV6-6 with TRBJ2-7; D is perhaps TRBD1 or TRBD2 (6 bases each). In germline, CDR1 is MNHNY, CDR2 SVGAGI (reference sequence). This CDR3 has 11 amino acids. The V end was cut by 7 bases, the J end by 4 bases, with 8 bases between. The CDR3 protein is CASKGGYEQYF. CDR3 coding DNA: TGTGCCAGCAAAGGGGGGTACGAGCAGTACTTC.

This sequence joins TRBV18 and TRBJ2-5; weak D call: TRBD1 (6 bases). Trimming removed 6 bases from V and 4 bases from J, with 15 bases in between. There are 14 residues in the CDR3. Germline-derived CDR1 and CDR2 are KGHSH and LQKENI. CDR3 sequence reads: CASSPAAGVETQYF. In DNA form, the CDR3 reads TGTGCCAGCTCCCCTGCGGCAGGGGTAGAGACCCAGTACTTC.

V usage is TRBV7-3 and J usage is TRBJ2-1; D may correspond to TRBD1 or TRBD2 (6 bases each). V gave up 5 bases and J gave up 5 bases, with 13 bases separating them. The CDR3 loop spans 14 amino acids. Germline assignment: CDR1 SGHTA and CDR2 FQGTGA. The CDR3 region is CASSPLGGHNEQFF. The CDR3 DNA follows: TGTGCCAGCAGCCCACTGGGGGGCCACAATGAGCAGTTCTTC.